Each of the 5 T cell receptor beta chains below was sequenced from the same sample in a study of beta chain features in type 1 diabetes. Isolated RNA was reverse transcribed in full, so expressed TCRB transcripts were sequenced. Only in-frame clones appear in the TCRdb table, and some are missing; sequencing was by immunoSEQ multiplex PCR. Among around 250,000 clones listed, 12% to 15% were seen once. Sample: naive CD4+ T cells from blood. All receptors derive from a woman in her thirties or forties in good health.

The chain couples TRBV9 to TRBJ2-5; no firm D call. Germline-derived CDR1 and CDR2 are SGDLS and YYNGEE. Trimming took off 2 bases at V and 3 bases at J, with 8 bases between the two ends. This CDR3 spans 13 amino acids. The CDR3: CASSVRSKETQYF. The CDR3, as DNA: TGTGCCAGCAGCGTGCGGTCCAAAGAGACCCAGTACTTC.

This clone was counted a few times. This rearrangement joins TRBV19 to TRBJ2-3; 7 positions match TRBD2. V shed 6 bases, J shed 4 bases, and the junction held 7 bases outside the gene matches. The V gene's germline CDR1 is LNHDA and CDR2 SQIVND (reference sequence). This CDR3 region has 14 residues. CDR3 coding DNA: TGTGCCAGTAGGGCCGTGGGGGGGGCAGATACGCAGTATTTT. Its translation: CASRAVGGADTQYF.

The chain is built from TRBV2 and TRBJ1-1; the D is unclear. V shed 5 bases and J shed 1 base, with 11 bases lying between them. This CDR3 region has 14 residues. The germline CDR1 and CDR2 sequences are SNHLY and FYNNEI. The CDR3: CASSYAGRNTEAFF. The CDR3 bases are TGTGCCAGCAGTTATGCAGGCCGGAACACTGAAGCTTTCTTT. Using reference TRBV2 and TRBJ1-1 for the parts outside the CDR3, the full variable domain is EPEVTQTPSHQVTQMGQEVILRCVPISNHLYFYWYRQILGQKVEFLVSFYNNEISEKSEIFDDQFSVERPDGSNFTLKIRSTKLEDSAMYFCASSYAGRNTEAFFGQGTRLTVV.

This clone turned up a few times. The chain links TRBV29-1 to TRBJ1-1; tentatively, D is TRBD1 (5 bases). V shed 5 bases and J shed 0 bases, with 10 bases lying between them. From germline, CDR1 is SQVTM and CDR2 ANQGSEA. The CDR3 is 13 amino acids. The CDR3 reads CSVRQIMNTEAFF. The DNA of the CDR3 is TGCAGCGTTAGACAGATCATGAACACTGAAGCTTTCTTT.

This clone has a handful of counts. V usage is TRBV7-9 and J usage is TRBJ2-3, with TRBD1 identical over 7 bases. The CDR3 sequence is 14 residues long. Trimming at V came to 5 bases and at J to 6 bases, leaving 8 bases not matched to a gene. The germline V gene encodes CDR1 SEHNR and CDR2 FQNEAQ (reference sequence). Here the CDR3 DNA reads TGTGCCAGCAGCCCGAGACAGGGATTGGATACGCAGTATTTT. This translates into CASSPRQGLDTQYF.